This T cell receptor (beta chain) was documented in a study of cytomegalovirus exposure and HLA in healthy donors. Study-level background: Prior work identified around 110 million unique TCR beta sequences in around 170 million T cells. The study's findings and limits: In vitro confirmation showed a few CMV-associated chains to be CMV antigen specific.

PCR amplification relied on 60 Vbeta primers (plus 13 Jbeta primers). TCRdb keeps only in-frame clones here, not all; method: immunoSEQ multiplex PCR. The sample includes around 150,000 clones, roughly 80% of them seen just once. This clone appeared a few times. Its antigen remains unknown. The germline gives CDR1 SGHTA, CDR2 FQGNSA. This CDR3 has 14 amino acids. V was cut by 5 bases and J by 1 base, with 11 bases left in between. The sequenced sample was PBMCs. This rearrangement joins TRBV7-2 to TRBJ1-1; D is possibly TRBD1 (5 bases). The TCR originated in a male donor in good health and CMV-seropositive. The CDR3 coding sequence is TGTGCCAGCAGCCAAGACAGATCGAACACTGAAGCTTTCTTT. This codes for CASSQDRSNTEAFF.